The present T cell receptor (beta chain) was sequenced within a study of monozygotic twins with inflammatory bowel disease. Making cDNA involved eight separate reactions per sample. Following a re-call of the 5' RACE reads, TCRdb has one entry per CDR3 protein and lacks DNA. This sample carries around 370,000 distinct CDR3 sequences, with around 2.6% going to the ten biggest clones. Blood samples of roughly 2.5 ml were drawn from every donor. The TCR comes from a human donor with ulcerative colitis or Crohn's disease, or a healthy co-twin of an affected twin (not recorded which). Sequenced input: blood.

CDR3 region: CASSPWDGLFNTEAFF. The chain carries TRBV19 and TRBJ1-1. The germline CDR1 and CDR2 sequences are LNHDA and SQIVND (reference sequence). The CDR3 contains 16 residues.